One sample yielded the 28 T cell receptor beta chains listed below, sequenced in a study of regulatory T cells in long-lasting Graves disease. Building the TCR beta libraries relied on iRepertoire HTBI primers, and CDR3 regions underwent Arm-PCR. TCRdb called the multiplex PCR reads again in MiXCR, with one record for every CDR3 protein. The sample has under 400,000 distinct CDR3 sequences, 16% seen once; the top ten hold about 27%. Regarding time point: newly diagnosed GD, antithyroid drugs for less than 3 months. Preparation of the TCR library used RNA extracted from PBMCs. These data were also reused for a study on T cells in Graves' hyperthyroidism and ophthalmopathy.

Here the sequenced sample was peripheral blood mononuclear cells (PBMCs), taken at new diagnosis, from a patient treated with antithyroid drugs. Every receptor here comes from a man aged 35-49 years with Graves disease.

This clonotype was seen ten or more times. The CDR3 nucleotides read TGTGCCACCAGTGATCGGGACAGGGGGCCGGAGCAGCCCCAGCATTTT. Its protein product is CATSDRDRGPEQPQHF. The rearrangement links TRBV24-1 to TRBJ1-5, with 12 nucleotides matching TRBD1. The length of the CDR3 is 16 residues. Germline CDR1 is KGHDR and CDR2 is SFDVKD. V lost 3 bases, J lost 7 bases, and 6 bases stayed unmatched.

This clonotype was found many times. V usage is TRBV7-2 and J usage is TRBJ2-1; TRBD2 agrees at 10 bases. V gave up 1 base and J gave up 3 bases; unmatched junction bases: 0. Germline CDR1 reads SGHTA; CDR2 reads FQGNSA. The CDR3 covers 15 residues. The CDR3 nucleotides read TGTGCCAGCAGCTTAGAGCGGGGGGGCTACAATGAGCAGTTCTTC. This gives the protein CASSLERGGYNEQFF.

The sample holds many counts of this clonotype. The chain employs TRBV7-3 and TRBJ1-5, with a tentative D call TRBD1 (5 bases). This CDR3 is built from 16 residues. V was pared by 6 bases and J by 7 bases, with 22 bases between. Germline V gene lookup returns CDR1 SGHTA and CDR2 FQGTGA. Here the CDR3 reads CASRLGVGQGRQPQHF. The CDR3 region has the DNA TGTGCCAGCAGACTAGGGGTAGGGCAGGGCAGGCAGCCCCAGCATTTT. Filled out from reference TRBV7-3 and TRBJ1-5, the complete variable domain reads GAGVSQTPSNKVTEKGKYVELRCDPISGHTALYWYRQSLGQGPEFLIYFQGTGAADDSGLPNDRFFAVRPEGSVSTLKIQRTERGDSAVYLCASRLGVGQGRQPQHFGDGTRLSIL.

CDR3 nucleotides: TGTGCCAGCAGTTTCCGGCACACTGAAGCTTTCTTT. It is translated as CASSFRHTEAFF. This sequence joins TRBV6-5 and TRBJ1-1; D not certain. The CDR3 length is 12 residues. CDR1 MNHEY and CDR2 SVGAGI come from the germline V gene. Trimming pared 4 bases from V and 3 bases from J, leaving 6 bases between.

With respect to this clonotype: A read error may explain this, as a much larger clone is one base away. The genes are TRBV7-9 and TRBJ2-7; TRBD2 matches at 7 bases. The CDR3 has 13 residues. Trimming took 4 bases from V and 4 from J; bases not matched to a gene: 4. The germline CDR1 and CDR2 sequences are SEHNR and FQNEAQ (reference sequence). The CDR3, as DNA: TGTGCCAGCAGCTCCGGGGGGAGGTACGAGCAGTACTTC. Amino acid sequence: CASSSGGRYEQYF.

This clonotype was seen only a few times. CDR3 nucleotide sequence: TGTGCCAGCAGCGTAGCTAGCACAGATACGCAGTATTTT. The encoded protein is CASSVASTDTQYF. The chain joins TRBV9 to TRBJ2-3; no definite D call. The CDR3 loop spans 13 amino acids. Germline CDR1 SGDLS, CDR2 YYNGEE. The V gene lost 0 bases and the J gene lost 0 bases, with 2 bases spanning the gap.

This clonotype has more than one count but fewer than ten. Lacking the conserved final phenylalanine or tryptophan, this CDR3 likely reflects a read error. The V gene is TRBV30, the J gene TRBJ2-7, with D uncertain. Germline assignment: CDR1 GTSNPN and CDR2 SVGIG (reference sequence). V dropped 3 bases and J dropped 0 bases, with 6 bases sitting between them. This CDR3 is 12 amino acids long. The CDR3 DNA reads TGTGCCTGGAGCGCCAGCTCCTACGAGCAGTACTCC. Protein product: CAWSASSYEQYS.

This clonotype was observed at least ten times. The chain recombines TRBV2 with TRBJ2-1, with TRBD2 identical over 8 bases. Trimming took 0 bases from V and 6 from J; bases not matched to a gene: 4. Germline lookup yields CDR1 SNHLY and CDR2 FYNNEI. The length of the CDR3 is 15 residues. The CDR3 loop reads CASSEAPGGANEQFF. In DNA form, the CDR3 reads TGTGCCAGCAGTGAAGCTCCCGGGGGGGCCAATGAGCAGTTCTTC.

CDR3 sequence reads: CASSQESNRVNTEAFF. The CDR3 DNA is TGTGCCAGCAGCCAAGAGTCGAACAGAGTGAACACTGAAGCTTTCTTT. J is TRBJ1-1 and V is TRBV4-2; D not certain. Trimming shortened V by 0 bases and J by 0 bases, and 11 bases separated the two germline ends. Germline V gene lookup returns CDR1 LGHNA and CDR2 YNFKEQ. The CDR3 consists of 16 residues.

This clonotype was found many times. Here the CDR3 DNA reads TGTGCCAGCTCACCACAGCTTCAAGAGACCCAGTACTTC. It codes for CASSPQLQETQYF. The J gene is TRBJ2-5, the V gene TRBV18; D call uncertain. This CDR3 contains 13 residues. Trimming removed 1 base at V and 2 bases at J, with 5 bases between. Germline assignment: CDR1 KGHSH and CDR2 LQKENI.

This clonotype has a count of ten or more. The gene calls are TRBV7-9 and TRBJ2-6, with TRBD1 identical over 7 bases. With V trimmed by 5 bases and J by 0 bases, 1 base remained unmatched. Per the germline V gene, CDR1 is SEHNR and CDR2 is FQNEAQ (reference sequence). This CDR3 comprises 15 residues. The CDR3 DNA sequence: TGTGCCAGCAGCCGGACAGGCTCTGGGGCCAACGTCCTGACTTTC. It translates to CASSRTGSGANVLTF.

This clonotype was seen many times. The chain combines TRBV6-2 or TRBV6-3 with TRBJ1-2, with D perhaps TRBD1 (5 bases). Germline CDR1 MNHEY, CDR2 SVGEGT. This CDR3 contains 12 residues. Trimming took off 4 bases at V and 7 bases at J, with 10 bases between the two ends. CDR3 loop: CASSSGSPGYTF. In DNA, the CDR3 is TGTGCCAGCAGTTCAGGGTCGCCTGGCTACACCTTC.

The chain is built from TRBV6-1 and TRBJ2-2, with 9 bases fitting TRBD2. This CDR3 spans 14 amino acids. V trimming: 8 bases; J trimming: 5 bases; junction bases outside the gene matches: 6. CDR1 and CDR2 (germline): MNHNS, SASEGT. The CDR3 DNA reads TGTGCCAGCTTACTAGCGGGTGGGACCGGGGAGCTGTTTTTT. Encoded protein: CASLLAGGTGELFF.

This clonotype has only a few counts. V usage is TRBV9 and J usage is TRBJ2-1; 9 bases agree with TRBD2. The germline CDR1 and CDR2 sequences are SGDLS and YYNGEE. The junction had 9 bases not matched to a gene; V was cut back by 0 bases and J by 5 bases. The length of the CDR3 is 17 residues. This chain's CDR3 is CASSVAPSGGLHNEQFF. The CDR3 DNA follows: TGTGCCAGCAGCGTAGCTCCCAGCGGGGGGCTTCACAATGAGCAGTTCTTC.

Only one count was recorded for this clonotype. Since a much larger clone is just one base distant, this may be a read error. The genes are TRBV2 and TRBJ2-1; 10 nucleotides match TRBD1. CDR1 is SNHLY and CDR2 is FYNNEI in the germline V gene. V gave up 4 bases and J gave up 1 base; unmatched junction bases: 10. The CDR3 sequence is 18 residues long. The CDR3 loop is CASSGDRGVAGSYNEQFF. In nucleotides, the CDR3 is TGTGCCAGCAGTGGGGACAGGGGCGTCGCGGGGTCCTACAATGAGCAGTTCTTC.

The CDR3 reads CASSLLPGAAYEQYF. The CDR3 nucleotides are TGTGCCAGCAGCTTACTGCCGGGGGCCGCCTACGAGCAGTACTTC. The chain joins TRBV7-2 to TRBJ2-7, with D perhaps TRBD1 or TRBD2 (6 bases each). The germline gives CDR1 SGHTA, CDR2 FQGNSA. This CDR3 has 15 amino acids. Trimming left V 2 bases short and J 2 bases short, with 13 bases between.

J is TRBJ2-1 and V is TRBV11-2, with unresolved D. The V gene lost 5 bases and the J gene lost 13 bases, with 18 bases spanning the gap. Germline V gives CDR1 SGHAT, CDR2 FQNNGV. CDR3 length equals 13 residues. This chain's CDR3 is CASSQEGVRSQFF. In nucleotides, the CDR3 is TGTGCCAGCAGCCAAGAAGGCGTTCGATCACAGTTCTTC.

This clonotype was seen ten or more times. This sequence joins TRBV2 and TRBJ1-6; D unresolved. The CDR3 covers 14 residues. The germline V gene encodes CDR1 SNHLY and CDR2 FYNNEI. V dropped 4 bases and J dropped 4 bases, with 8 bases sitting between them. The CDR3 protein is CASSVEQYNSPLHF. CDR3 nucleotides: TGTGCCAGCAGTGTTGAGCAGTATAATTCACCCCTCCACTTT.

This clonotype was counted once. CDR3 residues: CASSWLREGDGRETQYF. The DNA for the CDR3 is TGTGCCAGCAGTTGGTTGCGGGAGGGGGATGGACGAGAGACCCAGTACTTC. This chain links TRBV28 with TRBJ2-5, with 9 bases lining up with TRBD2. Germline V gene lookup returns CDR1 MDHEN and CDR2 SYDVKM. The CDR3 is 17 amino acids. The ends lost 4 bases at V and 4 bases at J; junction bases unmatched: 13.

The sample holds many counts of this clonotype. The chain links TRBV11-2 to TRBJ2-7; D uncertain. With 1 base removed from V and 2 bases from J, the gap between germline ends came to 12 bases. CDR1 and CDR2 (germline): SGHAT, FQNNGV. The CDR3 spans 15 residues. The CDR3 here is CASSLGSETPYEQYF. CDR3 sequence (DNA): TGTGCCAGCAGCTTAGGGTCGGAGACTCCCTACGAGCAGTACTTC.

This clonotype was recorded at least ten times. The gene calls are TRBV7-2 and TRBJ1-6; D perhaps matches TRBD1 (6 bases). The V end was cut by 5 bases, the J end by 7 bases, with 9 bases between. The CDR3 consists of 13 residues. Germline V gives CDR1 SGHTA, CDR2 FQGNSA. The DNA of the CDR3 is TGTGCCAGCAGCCCAGGACAGAATTCACCCCTCCACTTT. This codes for CASSPGQNSPLHF.

This clonotype was found many times. This chain links TRBV27 with TRBJ2-5; maybe TRBD1 (6 bases). The CDR3 spans 16 residues. V was cut by 5 bases and J by 4 bases, with 20 bases left in between. Germline V gene data show CDR1 as MNHEY and CDR2 as SMNVEV (reference sequence). This CDR3 is CASSPNARTGRETQYF. CDR3 nucleotide sequence: TGTGCCAGCAGTCCAAACGCGCGAACAGGGCGAGAGACCCAGTACTTC.

This clonotype was observed a few times. The chain carries TRBV24-1 and TRBJ2-2; tentative D call: TRBD1 (6 bases). The V and J ends lost 4 bases and 8 bases respectively, with 19 bases between them. This CDR3 has 16 amino acids. The germline gives CDR1 KGHDR, CDR2 SFDVKD. In nucleotides, the CDR3 is TGTGCCACCAGTGACCTACCCGGACAGTCATTTGGGGAGCTGTTTTTT. Its translation: CATSDLPGQSFGELFF.

This clonotype was picked up many times. J is TRBJ2-3 and V is TRBV6-2 or TRBV6-3, with 7 bases fitting TRBD1. Germline assignment: CDR1 MNHEY and CDR2 SVGEGT. This CDR3 is built from 17 residues. Trimming removed 6 bases from V and 0 bases from J; junction bases left unmatched: 12. The CDR3 sequence: CASRPVGQADSTDTQYF. As DNA, the CDR3 is TGTGCCAGCAGGCCAGTAGGACAGGCGGATAGCACAGATACGCAGTATTTT.

This clonotype has a count of ten or more. The rearrangement links TRBV11-2 to TRBJ2-5; D may be TRBD2 (6 bases). V shed 0 bases and J shed 7 bases, with 21 bases lying between them. Germline values: CDR1 SGHAT, CDR2 FQNNGV. CDR3 length: 17 residues. The CDR3: CASSLDRLLLAPGTQYF. DNA of the CDR3: TGTGCCAGCAGCTTAGATCGCCTCCTCCTAGCGCCGGGGACCCAGTACTTC. Filled out from reference TRBV11-2 and TRBJ2-5, the complete variable domain reads EAGVAQSPRYKIIEKRQSVAFWCNPISGHATLYWYQQILGQGPKLLIQFQNNGVVDDSQLPKDRFSAERLKGVDSTLKIQPAKLEDSAVYLCASSLDRLLLAPGTQYFGPGTRLLVL.

This clonotype was seen many times. The chain has TRBV3-1 and TRBJ1-3; D is unresolved. The CDR3 runs to 13 residues. Germline V gene sequence: CDR1 LGHDT, CDR2 YNNKEL (reference sequence). Trimming removed 4 bases at V and 3 bases at J, with 7 bases between. For the CDR3, the DNA is TGTGCCAGCAGCCCAAGCTTTGGAAACACCATATATTTT. It encodes CASSPSFGNTIYF.

This chain joins TRBV11-3 and TRBJ2-2, with TRBD2 identical over 7 bases. CDR3 length: 14 residues. Germline V CDR1 and CDR2: SGHNT, YENEEA. V dropped 3 bases and J dropped 6; count of bases not matched to a gene: 4. The DNA for the CDR3 is TGTGCCAGCAGCTTCGGGGGAGGGGCCGGGGAGCTGTTTTTT. Residues: CASSFGGGAGELFF.

This clonotype was seen many times. The CDR3 protein is CSARTAQIWETQYF. CDR3 nucleotides: TGCAGTGCTAGAACCGCGCAAATTTGGGAGACCCAGTACTTC. The genes are TRBV20-1 and TRBJ2-5, with D hard to call. The germline CDR1 and CDR2 sequences are DFQATT and SNEGSKA (reference sequence). V shed 2 bases and J shed 5 bases, with 15 bases lying between them. The CDR3 is 14 amino acids.